This entry features one TCR beta chain sequence. This record belongs to a study of cytomegalovirus exposure and HLA in healthy donors. Across the study: Sequencing of 150 million to 200 million T cells in an earlier analysis found 100 million to 140 million unique TCR beta sequences. In terms of ancestry, the Caucasian-associated cluster contained roughly four fifths of the approximately 400 genotyped donors.

Germline-derived CDR1 and CDR2 are MNHEY and SVGAGI. With 2 bases clipped from V and 6 bases from J, the junction kept 7 bases outside the gene matches. CDR3 size: 15 residues. PCR used 60 Vbeta primers and 13 Jbeta primers. Some clones are missing from TCRdb's copy, which holds only in-frame ones; the method was immunoSEQ multiplex PCR. This sample has under 150,000 clones, with 60% to 85% found just once. The J gene is TRBJ2-1, the V gene TRBV6-5, with 7 positions matching TRBD1. Sequencing was done on a sample of PBMCs. This clonotype originated in a woman aged 18-29 years in good health and CMV-seronegative. The DNA for the CDR3 is TGTGCCAGCAGTTACCGGGACAGCCCGGGCAATGAGCAGTTCTTC. As protein: CASSYRDSPGNEQFF.